This is a list of T cell receptor beta chains from one sample in a study of blood T cells in healthy people across ages. Via MiXCR, TCRdb re-called the 5' RACE reads, giving one row per CDR3 protein. Here the sample spans 800,000 or so distinct CDR3 sequences, approximately 67% being singletons. The sample taken for sequencing was blood. The receptors originated from a man aged 25-45 years in good health. Each CDR3 is given with its conserved first and last residue. D genes are given only for firm matches. The size field is filled for only some rows; it gives once, few, many or a size class.

V gene	J gene	D gene	clone size	CDR3 protein	CDR3 DNA
TRBV6-6	TRBJ2-3	-	-	CASSYSSERFTDTQYF	TGTGCCAGCAGTTACTCGTCGGAGCGTTTCACAGATACGCAGTATTTT
TRBV16	TRBJ1-5	-	once	CASSIMDSINQPQHF	TGTGCCAGCAGCATAATGGACAGTATCAATCAGCCCCAGCATTTT
TRBV15	TRBJ1-2	-	-	CATSRAVSGSGGYTF	TGTGCCACCAGCAGAGCGGTATCGGGTTCTGGGGGCTACACCTTC
TRBV6-2/TRBV6-3	TRBJ2-1	TRBD2	-	CASSLLAGGYYEQFF	TGTGCCAGCAGTCTCCTAGCGGGGGGGTACTATGAGCAGTTCTTC
TRBV28	TRBJ1-6	TRBD1	-	CASSSLLDREVKSPLHF	TGTGCCAGCAGTTCTCTCCTCGACAGGGAAGTAAAGTCACCCCTCCACTTT
TRBV2	TRBJ2-5	TRBD2	few	CARTSGQETQYF	TGTGCCAGGACTAGCGGCCAAGAGACCCAGTACTTC
TRBV14	TRBJ1-1	TRBD1	once	CASSLPGTGGGVREAFF	TGTGCCAGCAGCTTGCCCGGGACAGGGGGCGGGGTACGTGAAGCTTTCTTT
TRBV9	TRBJ1-5	-	-	CASSVDPYSNQPQHF	TGTGCCAGCAGCGTAGATCCTTATAGCAATCAGCCCCAGCATTTT
TRBV6-2/TRBV6-3	TRBJ1-4	-	-	CASSPEGTWNEKLFF	TGTGCCAGCAGTCCCGAAGGCACCTGGAATGAAAAACTGTTTTTT
TRBV29-1	TRBJ1-4	-	few	CSVRTVATNEKLFF	TGCAGCGTTAGGACGGTGGCAACTAATGAAAAACTGTTTTTT
TRBV7-8	TRBJ1-1	-	-	CASSLALLGTEAFF	TGTGCCAGCAGCTTAGCCTTATTGGGAACTGAAGCTTTCTTT
TRBV5-1	TRBJ2-4	TRBD2	few	CASSLEGTTREQYF	TGCGCCAGCAGCTTGGAAGGGACTACCAGGGAGCAGTACTTC
TRBV29-1	TRBJ2-3	-	-	CSVEDTQYF	TGCAGCGTAGAGGATACGCAGTATTTT
TRBV7-8	TRBJ2-1	-	-	CASRSRAGILYEQFF	TGTGCCAGCAGGTCGCGGGCAGGGATACTCTACGAGCAGTTCTTC
TRBV20-1	TRBJ2-1	-	-	CSAERRSGIEQFF	TGCAGTGCTGAGAGGCGATCCGGAATTGAGCAGTTCTTC
TRBV2	TRBJ2-1	-	-	CASSDEANEQFF	TGTGCCAGCAGTGACGAGGCGAATGAGCAGTTCTTC
TRBV6-6	TRBJ2-2	TRBD2	-	CASSSRLAENTGELFF	TGTGCCAGCAGTTCCCGACTAGCGGAAAACACCGGGGAGCTGTTTTTT
TRBV30	TRBJ2-5	-	-	CAGGSDDRAHQETQYF	TGTGCCGGGGGGTCCGACGATCGAGCGCACCAAGAGACCCAGTACTTC
TRBV12-3/TRBV12-4	TRBJ1-4	TRBD1	-	CASSLGGQGAGEKLFF	TGTGCCAGCAGTTTAGGGGGGCAGGGGGCAGGAGAAAAACTGTTTTTT
TRBV10-3	TRBJ2-3	TRBD2	few	CAISEGLAGTDTQYF	TGTGCCATCAGTGAGGGACTAGCGGGCACAGATACGCAGTATTTT
TRBV6-2/TRBV6-3	TRBJ2-3	-	few	CASRPWGSTDTQYF	TGTGCCAGCAGACCATGGGGCAGCACAGATACGCAGTATTTT
TRBV7-9	TRBJ2-1	TRBD2	-	CASSPTSGSQWYNEQFF	TGTGCCAGCAGCCCGACTAGCGGGTCCCAATGGTACAATGAGCAGTTCTTC
TRBV28	TRBJ2-1	-	once	CDTRDTTYNEQFF	TGTGACACCAGGGACACGACCTACAATGAGCAGTTCTTC
TRBV7-2	TRBJ2-7	-	-	CASSHTGSSYEQYF	TGTGCCAGCAGCCACACAGGGAGCTCCTACGAGCAGTACTTC
TRBV27	TRBJ2-7	-	-	CASSLSAAAFKYEQYF	TGTGCCAGCAGTTTATCTGCAGCGGCCTTTAAGTACGAGCAGTACTTC
TRBV4-3	TRBJ2-5	-	once	CASSQVLQGGETQYF	TGCGCCAGCAGCCAAGTCCTCCAAGGAGGAGAGACCCAGTACTTC
TRBV25-1	TRBJ2-1	-	-	CASRDPGTPNNEQFF	TGTGCCAGCAGGGATCCCGGGACACCAAACAATGAGCAGTTCTTC
TRBV5-1	TRBJ2-1	TRBD2	-	CASSVAGGRYNEQFF	TGCGCCAGCAGCGTAGCGGGGGGGCGATACAATGAGCAGTTCTTC
TRBV29-1	TRBJ2-7	-	-	CSVEREPYEQYF	TGCAGCGTTGAGAGAGAACCCTACGAGCAGTACTTC
TRBV11-2	TRBJ2-7	TRBD2	once	CASSSTRTSGGSITYEQYF	TGTGCCAGCAGCTCAACTCGGACTAGCGGGGGGAGCATCACCTACGAGCAGTACTTC
TRBV9	TRBJ2-2	TRBD1	once	CASSVVAGGNTGELFF	TGTGCCAGCAGCGTAGTGGCAGGGGGGAACACCGGGGAGCTGTTTTTT
TRBV24-1	TRBJ2-1	TRBD1	-	CATGRQGSEQFF	TGTGCCACCGGACGACAGGGGAGTGAGCAGTTCTTC
TRBV29-1	TRBJ1-1	TRBD1	-	CSVGPGQMNTEAFF	TGCAGCGTTGGCCCGGGACAGATGAACACTGAAGCTTTCTTT
TRBV5-1	TRBJ1-1	TRBD1	once	CAGSLGTGLTEAFF	TGCGCCGGCAGCTTAGGGACAGGGCTCACTGAAGCTTTCTTT
TRBV20-1	TRBJ2-7	TRBD2	-	CSAREGGGHLSYEQYF	TGCAGTGCTAGAGAGGGCGGGGGGCACCTGTCCTACGAGCAGTACTTC
TRBV7-2	TRBJ2-3	TRBD2	-	CASSSGLAGGPIDTQYF	TGTGCCAGCAGCTCAGGACTAGCGGGGGGGCCTATAGATACGCAGTATTTT
TRBV27	TRBJ1-2	TRBD1	-	CTSSPFVQGGPVYGYTF	TGTACCAGCAGTCCCTTCGTGCAGGGGGGACCCGTCTATGGCTACACCTTC
TRBV7-8	TRBJ2-7	-	-	CASSLALHLHEQYF	TGTGCCAGCAGCTTAGCTTTACACCTCCACGAGCAGTACTTC
TRBV9	TRBJ2-1	TRBD2	-	CASSPRRAGGSNEQFF	TGTGCCAGCAGCCCACGGAGGGCGGGGGGCTCCAATGAGCAGTTCTTC
TRBV20-1	TRBJ1-5	-	-	CSARARGGTGHNQPQHF	TGCAGTGCTAGAGCCAGGGGTGGCACAGGGCACAATCAGCCCCAGCATTTT
TRBV2	TRBJ2-5	TRBD2	-	CASSGAGGGFQYF	TGTGCCAGCAGTGGGGCGGGGGGAGGGTTTCAGTACTTC
TRBV28	TRBJ2-7	TRBD1	-	CASTSPLRDRGHNEQYF	TGTGCCAGCACCTCACCGCTCCGGGACAGGGGACACAACGAGCAGTACTTC
TRBV29-1	TRBJ2-1	-	-	CSARPHDRTSSYNEQFF	TGCAGCGCACGCCCGCACGACAGGACGAGCTCCTACAATGAGCAGTTCTTC
TRBV4-3	TRBJ2-3	TRBD2	-	CASSQELAGRTDTQYF	TGCGCCAGCAGCCAAGAGCTAGCGGGGCGCACAGATACGCAGTATTTT
TRBV4-3	TRBJ1-2	-	-	CASSQGPGSLRGGYTF	TGCGCCAGCAGCCAAGGTCCGGGATCACTAAGAGGTGGCTACACCTTC
TRBV12-3/TRBV12-4	TRBJ2-1	-	-	CASSLPTTEQFF	TGTGCCAGCAGTTTACCGACTACCGAGCAGTTCTTC
TRBV20-1	TRBJ2-5	TRBD2	-	CSASPGGGPSAAQYF	TGCAGTGCTAGTCCTGGCGGGGGGCCAAGTGCTGCCCAGTACTTC
TRBV15	TRBJ1-2	-	-	CATSRVSQGSGGYTF	TGTGCCACCAGCAGAGTCAGCCAGGGGAGTGGGGGCTACACCTTC